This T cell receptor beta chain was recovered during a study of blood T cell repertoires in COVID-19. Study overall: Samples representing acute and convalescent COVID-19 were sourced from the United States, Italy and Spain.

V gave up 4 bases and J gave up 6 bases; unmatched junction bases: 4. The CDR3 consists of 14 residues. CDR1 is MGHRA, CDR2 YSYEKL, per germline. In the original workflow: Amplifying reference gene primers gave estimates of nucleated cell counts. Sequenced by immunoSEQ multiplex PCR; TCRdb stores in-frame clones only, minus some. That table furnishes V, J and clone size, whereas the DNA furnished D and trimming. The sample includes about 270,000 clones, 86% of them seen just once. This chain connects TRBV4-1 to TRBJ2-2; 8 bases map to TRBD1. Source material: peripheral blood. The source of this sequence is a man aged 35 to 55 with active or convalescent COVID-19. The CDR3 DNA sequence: TGCGCCAGCAGCCTACAGGGGGTCGCCGGGGAGCTGTTTTTT. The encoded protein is CASSLQGVAGELFF.